Presented here are 32 T cell receptor beta chains from one specimen sequenced in a study of a mutant IDH1 vaccine in newly diagnosed glioma (dated by TCRdb to the early 2020s). Their antigens remain unidentified. Per the publication, the time point label means: week 35, safety follow-up. Each vaccine dose, consisting of 300 ug of a 20-mer mutant IDH1 peptide in Montanide, was administered subcutaneously with topical imiquimod. Libraries came from the immunoSEQ multiplex PCR assay. TCRdb retrieved this table from immuneACCESS and kept in-frame rearrangements only. Not all clones are present; in checked studies, unresolved V genes account for under half, and no reason is known for the remainder. The sample table contains tens of thousands of clones; only one count was recorded for around 76% of them. The ten largest make up approximately 7.5% of the sample. Sequenced material: PBMCs, taken from a glioma patient whose treatment included an IDH1 peptide vaccine. The receptors come from a man aged 50-59 years with glioma.

The chain uses TRBV5-1 and TRBJ2-3, with 10 bases matching TRBD2. This CDR3 region has 16 residues. Germline V gene data show CDR1 as SGHRS and CDR2 as YFSETQ. V gave up 0 bases and J gave up 1 base; unmatched junction bases: 2. As DNA, the CDR3 is TGCGCCAGCAGCTTGGAGCTAGCGGGGGGCACAGATACGCAGTATTTT. Amino acid sequence: CASSLELAGGTDTQYF. Supplemented by reference TRBV5-1 and TRBJ2-3, the full variable domain reads KAGVTQTPRYLIKTRGQQVTLSCSPISGHRSVSWYQQTPGQGLQFLFEYFSETQRNKGNFPGRFSGRQFSNSRSEMNVSTLELGDSALYLCASSLELAGGTDTQYFGPGTRLTVL.

This chain uses TRBV6-1 with TRBJ2-7; 8 bases align to TRBD1. Germline CDR1 MNHNS, CDR2 SASEGT. This CDR3 is 15 amino acids long. V dropped 5 bases and J dropped 4; count of bases not matched to a gene: 10. The CDR3 coding sequence is TGTGCCAGCAGTAACCACAGGGGGATGGAATACGAGCAGTACTTC. Translated, it gives CASSNHRGMEYEQYF.

The chain links TRBV10-2 to TRBJ2-2, with D hard to call. The CDR3 has 16 amino acids. Germline V gene lookup returns CDR1 WSHSY and CDR2 SAAADI. V was clipped by 3 bases and J by 3 bases, with 14 bases between them. The CDR3 spells CASSELITSYTGELFF. The DNA for the CDR3 is TGCGCCAGCAGTGAATTGATAACCAGTTACACCGGGGAGCTGTTTTTT.

The rearrangement uses TRBV29-1 and TRBJ2-5; D uncertain. Trimming pared 5 bases from V and 5 bases from J, leaving 6 bases between. CDR1 is SQVTM, CDR2 ANQGSEA, per germline. The CDR3 is 10 amino acids. The CDR3, as DNA: TGCAGCGTTCAGACGGAGACCCAGTACTTC. This encodes CSVQTETQYF.

The V gene is TRBV7-7, the J gene TRBJ1-1; unclear D gene. Germline V gives CDR1 SSHAT, CDR2 FNYEAQ (reference sequence). V lost 4 bases and J lost 5, with 11 bases in between. The CDR3 contains 13 residues. The CDR3, as DNA: TGTGCCAGCAGCTCCGGGCCTGGGACTGAAGCTTTCTTT. It encodes CASSSGPGTEAFF.

This chain links TRBV5-4 with TRBJ1-1, with D perhaps TRBD1 (6 bases). From germline, CDR1 is SGHNT and CDR2 YYREEE (reference sequence). V was clipped by 3 bases and J by 4 bases, with 10 bases between them. CDR3 size: 13 residues. This chain's CDR3 is CASSSGQSTEAFF. Written as DNA, the CDR3 is TGTGCCAGCAGCTCTGGACAGTCCACTGAAGCTTTCTTT.

The chain recombines TRBV6-4 with TRBJ2-6; possibly TRBD1 for D (6 bases). Per germline, CDR1 MRHNA and CDR2 SNTAGT. This CDR3 contains 15 residues. V lost 6 bases to trimming and J lost 0 bases, with 9 bases between them. DNA for the CDR3: TGTGCCAGCAGCAACAGGGCCTCTGGGGCCAACGTCCTGACTTTC. It codes for CASSNRASGANVLTF.

A single count supports this clone. This chain joins TRBV14 and TRBJ2-7; D not certain. Trimming cost V 3 bases and J 4 bases, with 4 bases left between them. The germline V gene has CDR1 SGHDN and CDR2 FVKESK. There are 11 residues in the CDR3. The CDR3 protein is CASSQSYEQYF. The CDR3 bases are TGTGCCAGCAGCCAGTCATACGAGCAGTACTTC.

This clone was observed a few times. V and J are TRBV7-9 and TRBJ1-1; D perhaps matches TRBD1 (6 bases). CDR1 SEHNR and CDR2 FQNEAQ come from the germline V gene (reference sequence). The CDR3 sequence is 14 residues long. Deletions cut 5 bases from V and 1 base from J, with 11 bases between. DNA of the CDR3: TGTGCCAGCAGCGGACAGTCGGGGAACACTGAAGCTTTCTTT. Its protein product is CASSGQSGNTEAFF.

The rearrangement uses TRBV29-1 and TRBJ2-1; D is uncertain. Between the trimmed V and J ends, which lost 1 base and 6 bases, there was a span of 10 bases. The CDR3 has 13 residues. Germline-derived CDR1 and CDR2 are SQVTM and ANQGSEA. Here the CDR3 reads CSVEVPETNEQFF. The CDR3 bases are TGCAGCGTTGAAGTCCCAGAAACCAATGAGCAGTTCTTC.

This sequence joins TRBV5-4 and TRBJ1-6, with 9 positions matching TRBD1. Germline CDR1 is SGHNT and CDR2 is YYREEE (reference sequence). V lost 5 bases, J lost 7 bases, and 4 bases stayed unmatched. The CDR3 contains 14 residues. The CDR3 loop reads CASSLTGGNSPLHF. The CDR3 bases are TGTGCCAGCAGTCTAACAGGGGGCAATTCACCCCTCCACTTT.

This clone was picked up a small number of times. V usage is TRBV19 and J usage is TRBJ1-5; D unresolved. V lost 7 bases, J lost 0 bases, and 7 bases lay in between. There are 13 residues in the CDR3. Germline lookup yields CDR1 LNHDA and CDR2 SQIVND (reference sequence). CDR3 amino acids: CASKRDSNQPQHF. The CDR3 coding sequence is TGTGCCAGTAAGAGAGATAGCAATCAGCCCCAGCATTTT.

The chain couples TRBV10-2 to TRBJ1-1, with D perhaps matching TRBD1 (6 bases). The V and J ends lost 4 bases and 8 bases respectively, with 14 bases between them. CDR1 WSHSY and CDR2 SAAADI come from the germline V gene. The CDR3 is 13 amino acids. CDR3 amino acids: CASSAVGDREAFF. The CDR3 nucleotides read TGCGCCAGCAGTGCGGTAGGTGACAGGGAAGCTTTCTTT.

This clone was recorded a few times. V and J are TRBV27 and TRBJ2-7; 8 nucleotides agree with TRBD1. V lost 0 bases and J lost 5; bases outside the gene matches: 9. The CDR3 runs 16 residues. Germline CDR1 is MNHEY and CDR2 is SMNVEV (reference sequence). CDR3 sequence: CASSLSTAGGKDEQYF. CDR3 sequence (DNA): TGTGCCAGCAGTTTATCCACAGCAGGGGGCAAAGACGAGCAGTACTTC.

The CDR3 loop reads CASSLGPNYGYTF. DNA for the CDR3: TGTGCCAGCAGTTTGGGACCGAACTATGGCTACACCTTC. The chain couples TRBV2 to TRBJ1-2, with TRBD1 as a possible D gene (5 bases). Per germline, CDR1 SNHLY and CDR2 FYNNEI. CDR3 length: 13 amino acids. V shed 5 bases and J shed 2 bases, with 9 bases lying between them.

CDR3 nucleotide sequence: TGTGCCAGCAGTTCCCCCCCCAGCAATGAGCAGTTCTTC. It specifies CASSSPPSNEQFF. The genes are TRBV27 and TRBJ2-1; no clear D gene. V was cut by 4 bases and J by 6 bases, with 10 bases left in between. The CDR3 covers 13 residues. Germline V CDR1 and CDR2: MNHEY, SMNVEV (reference sequence).

This clone is medium-sized by share. V gene TRBV6-4 combines with J gene TRBJ2-3, with TRBD2 identical over 7 bases. Looked up from germline, CDR1 is MRHNA and CDR2 is SNTAGT. The CDR3 extends over 15 amino acids. V dropped 4 bases and J dropped 3; count of bases not matched to a gene: 7. The CDR3 loop reads CASSVEGGSTDTQYF. CDR3 DNA: TGTGCCAGCAGTGTTGAGGGCGGGAGTACAGATACGCAGTATTTT.

This rearrangement joins TRBV10-3 to TRBJ2-5; a possible D gene is TRBD2 (6 bases). Germline V lookup: CDR1 ENHRY, CDR2 SYGVKD. This CDR3 is built from 14 residues. Trimming cost V 7 bases and J 0 bases, with 12 bases left between them. Here the CDR3 reads CAINQEGYQETQYF. CDR3 coding DNA: TGTGCCATCAACCAGGAGGGGTACCAAGAGACCCAGTACTTC.

This chain joins TRBV2 and TRBJ2-2; 8 nucleotides agree with TRBD2. The CDR3 has 15 amino acids. CDR1 is SNHLY and CDR2 is FYNNEI in the germline V gene. Trimming cost V 7 bases and J 6 bases; bases outside gene matches: 10. The CDR3 spells CASIRLATAPGELFF. CDR3 DNA sequence: TGTGCCAGCATTCGACTAGCGACAGCCCCCGGGGAGCTGTTTTTT.

This clone was counted a single time. The chain uses TRBV27 and TRBJ1-2; D unclear. There are 13 residues in the CDR3. Germline V gene sequence: CDR1 MNHEY, CDR2 SMNVEV (reference sequence). V was trimmed by 2 bases and J by 4 bases, leaving 8 bases between them. The CDR3 nucleotides are TGTGCCAGCAGTTTAAGCCAGTCCTATGGCTACACCTTC. The encoded protein is CASSLSQSYGYTF.

The genes are TRBV9 and TRBJ1-1, with D possibly being TRBD1 (6 bases). CDR3 size: 17 residues. In germline, CDR1 is SGDLS, CDR2 YYNGEE. The V end lost 4 bases, the J end lost 1 base, and 20 bases lay between the germline ends. CDR3 nucleotide sequence: TGTGCCAGCAGCCCCCAGAGGTTGGGGGGGCCGAACACTGAAGCTTTCTTT. Translated, it gives CASSPQRLGGPNTEAFF.

This clone turned up a few times. The rearrangement uses TRBV25-1 and TRBJ1-5; D call uncertain. The CDR3 covers 16 residues. The V and J ends lost 1 base and 6 bases respectively, with 16 bases between them. Germline lookup yields CDR1 MGHDK and CDR2 SYGVNS. The CDR3 bases are TGTGCCAGCAGTGAATCCCCGACAACTCAGTTTCAGCCCCAGCATTTT. Translation: CASSESPTTQFQPQHF.

The chain links TRBV7-2 to TRBJ1-2; possibly TRBD1 for D (6 bases). Germline CDR1 is SGHTA and CDR2 is FQGNSA. The CDR3 length is 12 residues. Trimming removed 5 bases at V and 8 bases at J, with 12 bases between. CDR3 nucleotides: TGTGCCAGCAGCCAGACAGGCAGGGGCTACACCTTC. Translation: CASSQTGRGYTF. Filled out from reference TRBV7-2 and TRBJ1-2, the complete variable domain reads GAGVSQSPSNKVTEKGKDVELRCDPISGHTALYWYRQSLGQGLEFLIYFQGNSAPDKSGLPSDRFSAERTGGSVSTLTIQRTQQEDSAVYLCASSQTGRGYTFGSGTRLTVV.

The V call is TRBV9, the J call TRBJ1-2; 7 positions match TRBD1. Germline values: CDR1 SGDLS, CDR2 YYNGEE. The CDR3 covers 15 residues. J gave up 2 bases and V 3 bases, and 7 bases lay outside the gene matches. The CDR3 bases are TGTGCCAGCAGCGAGGGTACGGGACAGAACTATGGCTACACCTTC. It encodes CASSEGTGQNYGYTF.

This clone was counted only a few times. CDR3 region: CASSLQGAYEQYF. CDR3 nucleotides: TGCGCCAGCAGCTTGCAGGGGGCCTACGAGCAGTACTTC. The V call is TRBV5-1, the J call TRBJ2-7, with 7 nucleotides matching TRBD1. Germline V lookup: CDR1 SGHRS, CDR2 YFSETQ. After removal of 1 base from V and 2 bases from J, the junction contained 0 bases not matched to a gene. CDR3 size: 13 residues. Full variable domain (missing parts from reference TRBV5-1 and TRBJ2-7): KAGVTQTPRYLIKTRGQQVTLSCSPISGHRSVSWYQQTPGQGLQFLFEYFSETQRNKGNFPGRFSGRQFSNSRSEMNVSTLELGDSALYLCASSLQGAYEQYFGPGTRLTVT.

The chain couples TRBV7-2 to TRBJ2-1; tentatively, D is TRBD2 (6 bases). The CDR3 has 14 residues. Germline V gene lookup returns CDR1 SGHTA and CDR2 FQGNSA. V was shortened by 11 bases and J by 3 bases, with 17 bases between the two germline ends. The CDR3 here is CASLPGRDYNEQFF. CDR3 nucleotides: TGTGCCTCACTCCCCGGGAGAGACTACAATGAGCAGTTCTTC.

This rearrangement joins TRBV5-4 to TRBJ1-1; TRBD1 matches at 7 bases. Germline lookup yields CDR1 SGHNT and CDR2 YYREEE (reference sequence). This CDR3 region has 16 residues. Germline trimming cut 4 bases from V and 9 bases from J; bases unmatched to any gene: 18. CDR3 sequence reads: CASSPAPGQILEKAFF. The CDR3 nucleotides read TGTGCCAGCAGCCCAGCCCCGGGACAGATACTAGAAAAAGCTTTCTTT.

V and J are TRBV10-3 and TRBJ1-2; no firm D call. Between the trimmed V and J ends, which lost 2 bases and 3 bases, there was a span of 13 bases. The CDR3 covers 15 residues. Germline V gene lookup returns CDR1 ENHRY and CDR2 SYGVKD. CDR3 in amino acids: CAISETVGFDYGYTF. CDR3 nucleotide sequence: TGTGCCATCAGTGAGACTGTTGGATTCGACTATGGCTACACCTTC.

About this clone: The junction and the germline gene differ at one end; a read error may be behind it. This chain joins TRBV5-6 and TRBJ1-1; 8 bases are a match to TRBD1. The CDR3 contains 15 residues. CDR1 is SGHDT and CDR2 is YYEEEE in the germline V gene. CDR3 coding DNA: TGTGCCAGCAGCTTGTATAACAGGGGGGGAGAAACGGATCGGTTT. It codes for CASSLYNRGGETDRF.

V is TRBV6-1 and J is TRBJ1-2, with a possible D match to TRBD1 (6 bases). In germline, CDR1 is MNHNS, CDR2 SASEGT. The CDR3 runs 15 residues. The ends were cut back, 8 bases at V and 3 bases at J, with 19 bases in the middle. The CDR3 spells CASWGDDRRHYGYTF. For the CDR3, the DNA is TGTGCCAGCTGGGGAGACGACAGGAGGCACTATGGCTACACCTTC.

The chain recombines TRBV2 with TRBJ1-4; D unclear. With 1 base removed from V and 7 bases from J, the gap between germline ends came to 13 bases. CDR1 is SNHLY and CDR2 is FYNNEI in the germline V gene. CDR3 length equals 15 residues. The CDR3 nucleotides are TGTGCCAGCAGTGAAGAGGGCGCCCGTGGTGAAAAACTGTTTTTT. Its protein product is CASSEEGARGEKLFF.

The rearrangement links TRBV30 to TRBJ2-5, with a tentative D call TRBD1 (5 bases). The CDR3 spans 13 residues. V lost 0 bases and J lost 2, with 7 bases in between. In germline, CDR1 is GTSNPN, CDR2 SVGIG (reference sequence). CDR3 nucleotide sequence: TGTGCCTGGAGTGTACAGGTTCAAGAGACCCAGTACTTC. It specifies CAWSVQVQETQYF. Using reference TRBV30 and TRBJ2-5 for the parts outside the CDR3, the full variable domain is SQTIHQWPATLVQPVGSPLSLECTVEGTSNPNLYWYRQAAGRGLQLLFYSVGIGQISSEVPQNLSASRPQDRQFILSSKKLLLSDSGFYLCAWSVQVQETQYFGPGTRLLVL.